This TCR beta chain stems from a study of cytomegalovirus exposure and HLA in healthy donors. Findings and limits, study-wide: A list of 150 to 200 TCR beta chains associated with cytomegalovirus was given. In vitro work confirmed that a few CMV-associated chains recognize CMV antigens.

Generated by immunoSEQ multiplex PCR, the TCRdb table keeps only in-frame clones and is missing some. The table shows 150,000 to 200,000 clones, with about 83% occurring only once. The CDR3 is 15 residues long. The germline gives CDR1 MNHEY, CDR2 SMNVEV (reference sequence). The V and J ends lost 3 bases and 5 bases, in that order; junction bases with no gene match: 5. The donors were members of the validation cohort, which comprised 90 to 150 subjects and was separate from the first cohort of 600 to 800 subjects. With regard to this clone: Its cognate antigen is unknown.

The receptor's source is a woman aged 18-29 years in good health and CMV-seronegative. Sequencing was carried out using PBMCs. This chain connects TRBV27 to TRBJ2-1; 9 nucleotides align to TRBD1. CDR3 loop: CASSFGQGNHNEQFF. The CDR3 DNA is TGTGCCAGCAGTTTCGGACAGGGGAACCACAATGAGCAGTTCTTC.